These 25 T cell receptor beta chains originate from one sample sequenced in a study of PD-L1 blockade in urothelial cancer. Only in-frame clones appear in the TCRdb table, and some are missing; sequencing was by immunoSEQ multiplex PCR. Of 70,000 or so clones in the sample, 75% to 90% were seen once. Noted time point: pretreatment peripheral blood. The sample here was PBMCs, taken around atezolizumab (anti-PD-L1) treatment. The receptors originated from a man between 65 and 85 years old with urothelial cancer.

V gene TRBV29-1 combines with J gene TRBJ2-1, with 9 bases matching TRBD2. J lost 4 bases, V lost 6 bases, and 10 bases had no gene match. Germline CDR1 SQVTM, CDR2 ANQGSEA. The CDR3 has 15 residues. The DNA of the CDR3 is TGCAGCGTCGTCCCGACTAGCGGCGGATACAATGAGCAGTTCTTC. Its translation is CSVVPTSGGYNEQFF.

The chain employs TRBV28 and TRBJ1-2; D is undetermined. The length of the CDR3 is 12 residues. Germline V gene data show CDR1 as MDHEN and CDR2 as SYDVKM. V gave up 2 bases and J gave up 6 bases, with 7 bases separating them. CDR3 protein: CASSLQRDGYTF. The CDR3 nucleotides are TGTGCCAGCAGTTTACAGAGGGATGGCTACACCTTC.

V and J are TRBV27 and TRBJ1-1; TRBD1 agrees at 10 bases. Germline V gives CDR1 MNHEY, CDR2 SMNVEV (reference sequence). CDR3 length equals 15 residues. The ends lost 4 bases at V and 5 bases at J; junction bases unmatched: 7. The CDR3 region has the DNA TGTGCCAGCAGTTCGGGCGGACAGGGGGAAACTGAAGCTTTCTTT. It is translated as CASSSGGQGETEAFF.

This chain connects TRBV5-1 to TRBJ2-1; TRBD2 matches at 10 bases. Germline V gene data show CDR1 as SGHRS and CDR2 as YFSETQ. Losses at the gene ends were 0 bases for V and 0 bases for J; bases not matched to a gene: 6. The CDR3 sequence is 18 residues long. CDR3 loop: CASSLETSGWSSYNEQFF. The DNA for the CDR3 is TGCGCCAGCAGCTTGGAGACTAGCGGGTGGAGCTCCTACAATGAGCAGTTCTTC.

V gene TRBV5-1 combines with J gene TRBJ2-5; 8 nucleotides match TRBD1. V trimming: 3 bases; J trimming: 1 base; junction bases outside the gene matches: 2. The CDR3 is made up of 14 amino acids. CDR1 is SGHRS, CDR2 YFSETQ, per germline. The CDR3 here is CASSWGTGQETQYF. CDR3 DNA sequence: TGCGCCAGCAGCTGGGGGACAGGCCAAGAGACCCAGTACTTC.

The chain is built from TRBV5-1 and TRBJ2-3; 8 nucleotides align to TRBD2. The CDR3 length is 19 residues. The J segment lost 0 bases and the V segment lost 0 bases, leaving 12 bases of the junction unmatched. Germline values: CDR1 SGHRS, CDR2 YFSETQ. Here the CDR3 reads CASSLGASGSYTSTDTQYF. The DNA of the CDR3 is TGCGCCAGCAGCTTGGGTGCTAGCGGGTCTTATACTAGCACAGATACGCAGTATTTT.

This sequence joins TRBV2 and TRBJ1-5; D unresolved. Germline loops: CDR1 SNHLY, CDR2 FYNNEI. V was trimmed by 1 base and J by 7 bases, leaving 14 bases between them. This CDR3 spans 15 amino acids. The CDR3 protein is CASSEDRRIGQPQHF. Here the CDR3 DNA reads TGTGCCAGCAGTGAAGACCGGAGGATCGGCCAGCCCCAGCATTTT.

This chain links TRBV13 with TRBJ2-1, with D possibly TRBD1 on 5 matching bases. This CDR3 has 16 amino acids. Germline CDR1 PRHDT, CDR2 FYEKMQ (reference sequence). Trimming removed 1 base from V and 5 bases from J, with 15 bases in between. For the CDR3, the DNA is TGTGCCAGCAGCTTAGTTGGACACTTACTACACAATGAGCAGTTCTTC. Translated, it gives CASSLVGHLLHNEQFF.

The rearrangement links TRBV5-1 to TRBJ1-1, with 8 bases identical to TRBD1. This CDR3 has 14 amino acids. The germline V gene has CDR1 SGHRS and CDR2 YFSETQ. With V trimmed by 4 bases and J by 5 bases, 7 bases remained unmatched. The CDR3 region is CASSVQGGETEAFF. Written as DNA, the CDR3 is TGCGCCAGCAGCGTACAGGGGGGGGAGACTGAAGCTTTCTTT.

The chain joins TRBV7-2 to TRBJ2-3; TRBD2 matches at 11 bases. The CDR3 consists of 16 residues. V trimming: 7 bases; J trimming: 2 bases; junction bases outside the gene matches: 8. Germline lookup yields CDR1 SGHTA and CDR2 FQGNSA. CDR3 in amino acids: CASKGTSGYFTDTQYF. The CDR3 DNA sequence: TGTGCCAGCAAAGGGACTAGCGGATATTTCACAGATACGCAGTATTTT.

The chain combines TRBV7-2 with TRBJ2-1; D perhaps matches TRBD2 (5 bases). Germline V lookup: CDR1 SGHTA, CDR2 FQGNSA. CDR3 length: 13 residues. V gave up 7 bases and J gave up 2 bases, with 9 bases separating them. CDR3 coding DNA: TGTGCCAGCAAAGTGGGAGCCTACAATGAGCAGTTCTTC. It is translated as CASKVGAYNEQFF.

V usage is TRBV28 and J usage is TRBJ1-5; D is unresolved. The CDR3 sequence is 12 residues long. Germline CDR1 and CDR2: MDHEN and SYDVKM. V was pared by 11 bases and J by 2 bases, with 10 bases between. This CDR3 is CAGSGGNQPQHF. CDR3 coding DNA: TGTGCCGGATCGGGAGGCAATCAGCCCCAGCATTTT.

The chain employs TRBV25-1 and TRBJ2-7; 7 bases map to TRBD2. Unmatched junction bases numbered 6, after V lost 2 bases and J lost 2 bases. The length of the CDR3 is 15 residues. The germline V gene has CDR1 MGHDK and CDR2 SYGVNS. CDR3 nucleotide sequence: TGTGCCAGCAGTGAAATGGGGAGGGCGGCCTACGAGCAGTACTTC. This translates into CASSEMGRAAYEQYF.

The chain carries TRBV6-1 and TRBJ2-4; 8 nucleotides match TRBD2. The CDR3 is 20 amino acids. The germline V gene has CDR1 MNHNS and CDR2 SASEGT. J gave up 0 bases and V 2 bases, and 15 bases lay outside the gene matches. This chain's CDR3 is CASSEREASGPEAAKNIQYF. CDR3 DNA sequence: TGTGCCAGCAGTGAAAGAGAGGCTAGCGGGCCGGAAGCAGCCAAAAACATTCAGTACTTC.

The chain combines TRBV11-2 with TRBJ1-1, with D possibly being TRBD1 (5 bases). Germline-derived CDR1 and CDR2 are SGHAT and FQNNGV. This CDR3 has 16 amino acids. V was clipped by 0 bases and J by 0 bases, with 11 bases between them. As DNA, the CDR3 is TGTGCCAGCAGCTTAGATACCCAGGGTCTGAACACTGAAGCTTTCTTT. Encoded protein: CASSLDTQGLNTEAFF.

V usage is TRBV4-2 and J usage is TRBJ2-1; 7 positions agree with TRBD2. V lost 0 bases and J lost 4; bases outside the gene matches: 6. This CDR3 contains 16 residues. The germline CDR1 and CDR2 sequences are LGHNA and YNFKEQ. The CDR3 nucleotides are TGTGCCAGCAGCCAAGAGACATCCGGGGGGTACAATGAGCAGTTCTTC. Translated, it gives CASSQETSGGYNEQFF.

The V and J genes are TRBV28 and TRBJ1-1, with a possible D match to TRBD1 (5 bases). The CDR3 is 13 residues long. The germline CDR1 and CDR2 sequences are MDHEN and SYDVKM. Trimming stripped 5 bases from V and 1 base from J, with 8 bases between. The CDR3 spells CASSTGGNTEAFF. For the CDR3, the DNA is TGTGCCAGCAGTACGGGGGGGAACACTGAAGCTTTCTTT.

This chain connects TRBV29-1 to TRBJ1-3; possibly TRBD1 for D (5 bases). V was pared by 3 bases and J by 4 bases, with 10 bases between. Germline values: CDR1 SQVTM, CDR2 ANQGSEA. CDR3 length: 13 amino acids. The CDR3 sequence is CSVDRVLGNTIYF. Here the CDR3 DNA reads TGCAGCGTTGACAGGGTCTTAGGAAACACCATATATTTT.

V gene TRBV27 combines with J gene TRBJ2-2, with 10 bases lining up with TRBD2. Trimming cost V 4 bases and J 1 base; bases outside gene matches: 6. Germline loops: CDR1 MNHEY, CDR2 SMNVEV (reference sequence). The CDR3 length is 17 residues. The CDR3 DNA reads as TGTGCCAGCAGTTCGCCCGGACTAGCGGAGAACACCGGGGAGCTGTTTTTT. Protein product: CASSSPGLAENTGELFF.

This clone was detected only a few times. This rearrangement joins TRBV9 to TRBJ2-7; 7 positions agree with TRBD1. CDR1 is SGDLS, CDR2 YYNGEE, per germline. CDR3 length equals 15 residues. V shed 0 bases, J shed 3 bases, and the junction held 6 bases outside the gene matches. CDR3 residues: CASSVGGTAIYEQYF. The CDR3 nucleotides read TGTGCCAGCAGCGTAGGAGGGACAGCCATCTACGAGCAGTACTTC.

This sequence joins TRBV27 and TRBJ2-7; TRBD2 matches 7 bases. Germline lookup yields CDR1 MNHEY and CDR2 SMNVEV (reference sequence). The CDR3 sequence is 16 residues long. The ends lost 2 bases at V and 2 bases at J; junction bases unmatched: 9. This CDR3 reads CASSLRWGGSPYEQYF. Here the CDR3 DNA reads TGTGCCAGCAGTTTAAGGTGGGGGGGTTCGCCCTACGAGCAGTACTTC.

V and J are TRBV15 and TRBJ2-5, with 11 nucleotides matching TRBD2. Per germline, CDR1 LNHNV and CDR2 YYDKDF (reference sequence). J lost 4 bases, V lost 0 bases, and 16 bases had no gene match. The CDR3 sequence is 20 residues long. The CDR3 spells CATSRDARRVAGGPIETQYF. In nucleotides, the CDR3 is TGTGCCACCAGCAGAGATGCGAGGAGGGTAGCGGGAGGGCCTATAGAGACCCAGTACTTC.

V and J are TRBV5-1 and TRBJ2-3, with D perhaps matching TRBD2 (6 bases). The length of the CDR3 is 16 residues. In germline, CDR1 is SGHRS, CDR2 YFSETQ. V was trimmed by 8 bases and J by 0 bases, leaving 19 bases between them. The CDR3 loop is CASWAMAGPSTDTQYF. The CDR3 DNA is TGCGCCAGTTGGGCAATGGCGGGACCTAGCACAGATACGCAGTATTTT.

The chain recombines TRBV11-2 with TRBJ2-7; 7 bases agree with TRBD1. The CDR3 extends over 15 amino acids. J was trimmed by 0 bases and V by 2 bases; bases with no gene match: 4. CDR1 and CDR2 (germline): SGHAT, FQNNGV. CDR3 coding DNA: TGTGCCAGCAGCTTATCGGACAGGTCCTCCTACGAGCAGTACTTC. Its protein product is CASSLSDRSSYEQYF.

J is TRBJ1-2 and V is TRBV28, with TRBD1 as a possible D gene (6 bases). Germline V gene lookup returns CDR1 MDHEN and CDR2 SYDVKM. This CDR3 is 14 amino acids long. V lost 3 bases to trimming and J lost 5 bases, with 13 bases between them. The DNA of the CDR3 is TGTGCCAGCAGTTTTAGGGGGGGAAAATATGGCTACACCTTC. It translates to CASSFRGGKYGYTF.